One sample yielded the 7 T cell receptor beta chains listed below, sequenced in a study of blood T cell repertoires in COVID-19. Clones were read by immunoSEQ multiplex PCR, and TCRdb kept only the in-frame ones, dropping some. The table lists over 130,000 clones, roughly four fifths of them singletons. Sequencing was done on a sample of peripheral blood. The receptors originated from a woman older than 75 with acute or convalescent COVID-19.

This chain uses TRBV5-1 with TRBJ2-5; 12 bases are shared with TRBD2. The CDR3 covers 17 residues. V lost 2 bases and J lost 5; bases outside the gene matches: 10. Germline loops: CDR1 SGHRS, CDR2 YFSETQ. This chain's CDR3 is CASSLASGGAAFETQYF. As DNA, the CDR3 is TGCGCCAGCAGCTTAGCTAGCGGGGGGGCCGCATTCGAGACCCAGTACTTC.

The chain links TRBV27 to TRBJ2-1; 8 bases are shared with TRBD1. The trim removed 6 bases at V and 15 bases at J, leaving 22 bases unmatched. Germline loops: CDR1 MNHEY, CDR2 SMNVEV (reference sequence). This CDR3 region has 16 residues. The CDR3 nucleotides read TGTGCCAGCAGCTCGAGGACAGGGCGGAGCGCATCAATACGGTTCTTC. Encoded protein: CASSSRTGRSASIRFF.

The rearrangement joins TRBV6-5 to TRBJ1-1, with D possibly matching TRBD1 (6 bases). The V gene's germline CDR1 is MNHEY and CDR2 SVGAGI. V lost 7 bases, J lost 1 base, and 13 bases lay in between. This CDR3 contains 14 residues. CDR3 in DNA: TGTGCCAGCAAACGGGGGGCAGCGAACACTGAAGCTTTCTTT. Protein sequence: CASKRGAANTEAFF.

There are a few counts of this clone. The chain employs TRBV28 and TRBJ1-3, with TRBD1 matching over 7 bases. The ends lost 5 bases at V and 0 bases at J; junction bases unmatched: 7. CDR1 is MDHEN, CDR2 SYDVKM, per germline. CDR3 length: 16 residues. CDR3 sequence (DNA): TGTGCCAGCAGTGTGACAGGGTCCGGCTCTGGAAACACCATATATTTT. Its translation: CASSVTGSGSGNTIYF.

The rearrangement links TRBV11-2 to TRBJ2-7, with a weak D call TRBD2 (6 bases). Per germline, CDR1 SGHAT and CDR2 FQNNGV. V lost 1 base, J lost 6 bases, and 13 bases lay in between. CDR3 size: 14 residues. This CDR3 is CASSLGAGWGEQYF. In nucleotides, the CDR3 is TGTGCCAGCAGCTTAGGGGCGGGGTGGGGCGAGCAGTACTTC.

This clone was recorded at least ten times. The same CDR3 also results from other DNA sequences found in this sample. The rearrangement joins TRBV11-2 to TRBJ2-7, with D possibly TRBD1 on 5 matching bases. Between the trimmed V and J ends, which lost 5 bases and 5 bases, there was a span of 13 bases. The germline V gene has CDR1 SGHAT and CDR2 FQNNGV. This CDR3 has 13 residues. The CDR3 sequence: CASSSIRVHEQYF. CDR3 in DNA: TGTGCCAGCAGCAGCATCAGGGTCCACGAGCAGTACTTC.

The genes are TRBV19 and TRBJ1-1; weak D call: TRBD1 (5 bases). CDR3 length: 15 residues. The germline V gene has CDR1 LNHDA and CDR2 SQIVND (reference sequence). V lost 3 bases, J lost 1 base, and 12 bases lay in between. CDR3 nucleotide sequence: TGTGCCAGTAGTATCATTGACAGCGAGAACACTGAAGCTTTCTTT. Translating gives CASSIIDSENTEAFF. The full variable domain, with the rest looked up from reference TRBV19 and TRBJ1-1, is DGGITQSPKYLFRKEGQNVTLSCEQNLNHDAMYWYRQDPGQGLRLIYYSQIVNDFQKGDIAEGYSVSREKKESFPLTVTSAQKNPTAFYLCASSIIDSENTEAFFGQGTRLTVV.